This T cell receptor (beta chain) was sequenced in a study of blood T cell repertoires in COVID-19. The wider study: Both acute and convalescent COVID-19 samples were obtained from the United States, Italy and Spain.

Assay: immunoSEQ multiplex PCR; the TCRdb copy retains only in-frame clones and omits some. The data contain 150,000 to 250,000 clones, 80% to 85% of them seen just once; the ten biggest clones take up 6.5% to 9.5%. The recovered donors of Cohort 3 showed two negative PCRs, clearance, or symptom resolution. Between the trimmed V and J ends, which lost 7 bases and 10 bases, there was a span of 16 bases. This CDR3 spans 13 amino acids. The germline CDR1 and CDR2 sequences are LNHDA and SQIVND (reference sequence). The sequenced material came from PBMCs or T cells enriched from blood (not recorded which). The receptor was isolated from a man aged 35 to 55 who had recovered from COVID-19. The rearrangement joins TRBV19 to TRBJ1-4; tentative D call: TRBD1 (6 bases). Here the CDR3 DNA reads TGTGCCAGTACGGGACAACAGAAAGGAAAACTGTTTTTT. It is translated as CASTGQQKGKLFF.